The clone carrying this TCR beta chain was seen a handful of times. Antigen unknown. These data originate in a study of STAT5B mutations in CD4+ large granular lymphocyte leukemia. Clones were sequenced by immunoSEQ multiplex PCR, and TCRdb holds only the in-frame ones, with some missing. The sample lists some 40,000 clones, roughly 81% occurring once. Notes on the study in general: Roughly a quarter of private leukemic clonotypes occurred rarely in other patients' non-leukemic repertoires.

The CDR3 totals 15 residues. Germline CDR1 and CDR2: SGHNT and YYREEE (reference sequence). Trimming pared 0 bases from V and 8 bases from J, leaving 17 bases between. The rearrangement uses TRBV5-4 and TRBJ1-1; D possibly corresponds to TRBD1 (6 bases). Sequencing was carried out using CD4+ T cells from blood buffy coats. This clonotype was obtained from a human donor in good health. In DNA form, the CDR3 reads TGTGCCAGCAGCTTGGTCCTTCGGGGGGCGGGGGAAGCTTTCTTT. Its protein is CASSLVLRGAGEAFF.